The source of this T cell receptor (beta chain) is a study of blood T cell repertoires in COVID-19. Whole-study context: What the recovered Cohort 3 donors had was two negative PCRs, clearance, or symptom resolution.

TCRdb's copy holds only in-frame clones and misses some; the assay was immunoSEQ multiplex PCR. The sample holds hundreds of thousands of clones, about nine tenths seen once. What was sequenced was PBMCs or T cells enriched from blood (not recorded which). The clonotype originates from a woman in her forties or fifties in a cohort exposed to, infected with or recovered from COVID-19 (not recorded which).

The chain's CDR3 is CASRLQRTGTYGYTF. The CDR3 nucleotides are TGTGCCAGCAGATTGCAACGAACGGGAACCTATGGCTACACCTTC. V gene TRBV6-5 combines with J gene TRBJ1-2; no clear D gene. The V end lost 6 bases, the J end lost 4 bases, and 18 bases lay between the germline ends. The CDR3 covers 15 residues. Germline CDR1 is MNHEY and CDR2 is SVGAGI.